This TCR beta chain was identified in a study of shared clonotypes between healthy human individuals. Data came from immunoSEQ multiplex PCR; TCRdb stores just in-frame clones and leaves some out. The sample contains 800,000 to 1,200,000 clones, around three quarters of which appear only once. J gave up 5 bases and V 6 bases, and 2 bases lay outside the gene matches. Germline V gene lookup returns CDR1 SNHLY and CDR2 FYNNEI. The CDR3 length is 12 residues. This clone was recorded a few times. The TCR comes from a man between 18 and 29 years old in good health. Some clones in this sample may be carry-over from other donors' samples. J is TRBJ1-1 and V is TRBV2; 8 bases agree with TRBD1. The sequenced material came from memory CD4+ T cells from PBMCs. Subset meaning: CD45RA-negative fraction. The CDR3 region has the DNA TGTGCCAGCAGCAGGGGGCGGACTGAAGCTTTCTTT. Its protein product is CASSRGRTEAFF.